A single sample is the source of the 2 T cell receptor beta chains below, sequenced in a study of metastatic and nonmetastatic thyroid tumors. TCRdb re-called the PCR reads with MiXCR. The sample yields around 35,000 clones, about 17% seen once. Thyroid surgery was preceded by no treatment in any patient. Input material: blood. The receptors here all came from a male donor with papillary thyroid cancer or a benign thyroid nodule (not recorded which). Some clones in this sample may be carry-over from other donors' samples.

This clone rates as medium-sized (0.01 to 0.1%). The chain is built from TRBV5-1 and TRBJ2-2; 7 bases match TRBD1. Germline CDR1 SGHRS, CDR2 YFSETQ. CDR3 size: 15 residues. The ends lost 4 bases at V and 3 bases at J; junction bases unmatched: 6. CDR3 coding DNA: TGCGCCAGCAGCACCGGACAGGATCACACCGGGGAGCTGTTTTTT. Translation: CASSTGQDHTGELFF.

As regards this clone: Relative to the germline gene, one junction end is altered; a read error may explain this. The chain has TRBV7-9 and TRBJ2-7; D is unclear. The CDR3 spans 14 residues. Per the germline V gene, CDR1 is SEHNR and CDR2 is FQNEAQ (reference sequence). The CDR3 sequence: CASSLGESSYKQYF. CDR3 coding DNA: TGTGCCAGCAGCTTAGGTGAGAGCTCCTACAAGCAGTACTTC.